What follows describes a single TCR beta chain. The antigen is undetermined. The data are from a study of early T cells in non-severe SARS-CoV-2 infection. Study details: Sequencing was performed on bulk RNA from unsorted whole blood, leaving chains unpaired.

Notes on the study in general: Database matching using VDJdb favored anti-spike CD8 responses, with private and CD4 specificities left missing.

Researchers attached unique molecular identifiers to individual cDNA molecules. TCRdb reprocessed the 5' RACE reads with MiXCR, giving one entry per CDR3 protein. The sample carries some 62,000 distinct CDR3 sequences, approximately 9.3% recorded once. CDR1 and CDR2 from the germline V gene are SGHNT and YENEEA. The V end lost 5 bases, the J end lost 7 bases, and 12 bases lay between the germline ends. This CDR3 has 14 residues. Material: whole blood. The V and J genes are TRBV11-3 and TRBJ1-6, with D perhaps matching TRBD1 (6 bases). The TCR sequence derives from an adult who was a healthcare worker with PCR-confirmed SARS-CoV-2 infection or an uninfected control (not recorded which). The CDR3 loop is CASSLRGGNSPLHF. CDR3 in DNA: TGTGCCAGCAGCCTCAGGGGAGGGAATTCACCCCTCCACTTT. Supplemented by reference TRBV11-3 and TRBJ1-6, the full variable domain reads EAGVVQSPRYKIIEKKQPVAFWCNPISGHNTLYWYLQNLGQGPELLIRYENEEAVDDSQLPKDRFSAERLKGVDSTLKIQPAELGDSAVYLCASSLRGGNSPLHFGNGTRLTVT.